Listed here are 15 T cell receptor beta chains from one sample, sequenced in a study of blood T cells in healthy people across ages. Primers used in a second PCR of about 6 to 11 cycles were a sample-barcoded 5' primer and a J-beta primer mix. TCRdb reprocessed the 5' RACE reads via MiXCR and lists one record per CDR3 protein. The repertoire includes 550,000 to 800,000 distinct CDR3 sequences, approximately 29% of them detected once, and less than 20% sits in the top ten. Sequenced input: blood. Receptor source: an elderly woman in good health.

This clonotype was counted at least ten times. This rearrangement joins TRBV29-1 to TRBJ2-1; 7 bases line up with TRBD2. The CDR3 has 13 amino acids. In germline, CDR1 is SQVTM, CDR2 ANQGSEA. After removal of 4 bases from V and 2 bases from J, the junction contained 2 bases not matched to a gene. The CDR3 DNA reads TGCAGCGTTGGGGGACTAACCTACAATGAGCAGTTCTTC. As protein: CSVGGLTYNEQFF.

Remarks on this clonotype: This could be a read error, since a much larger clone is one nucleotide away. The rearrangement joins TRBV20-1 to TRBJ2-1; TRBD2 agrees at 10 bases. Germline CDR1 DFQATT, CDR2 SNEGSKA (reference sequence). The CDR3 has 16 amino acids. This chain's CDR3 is CSARVASGGVNNGQFF. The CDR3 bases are TGCAGTGCTAGAGTCGCGAGCGGGGGGGTCAACAATGGGCAGTTCTTC.

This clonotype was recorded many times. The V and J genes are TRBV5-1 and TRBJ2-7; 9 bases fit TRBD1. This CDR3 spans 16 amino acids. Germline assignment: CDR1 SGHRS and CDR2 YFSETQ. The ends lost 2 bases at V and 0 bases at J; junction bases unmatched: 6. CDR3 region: CASSFGSTGGSYEQYF. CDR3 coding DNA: TGCGCCAGCAGCTTTGGCTCGACAGGGGGCTCCTACGAGCAGTACTTC.

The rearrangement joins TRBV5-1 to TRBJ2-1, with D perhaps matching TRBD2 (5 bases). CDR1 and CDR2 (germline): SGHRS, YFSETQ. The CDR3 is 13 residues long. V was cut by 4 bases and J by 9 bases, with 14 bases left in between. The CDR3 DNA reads TGCGCCAGCAGCAAGCTTAGCGCCCTTGAGCAGTTCTTC. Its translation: CASSKLSALEQFF.

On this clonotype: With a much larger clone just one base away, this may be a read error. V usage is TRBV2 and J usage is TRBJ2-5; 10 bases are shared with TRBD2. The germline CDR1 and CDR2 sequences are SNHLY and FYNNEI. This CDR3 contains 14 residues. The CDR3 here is CASREAGGAATQYF. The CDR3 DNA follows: TGTGCCAGCAGGGAAGCGGGGGGGGCGGCGACCCAGTACTTC.

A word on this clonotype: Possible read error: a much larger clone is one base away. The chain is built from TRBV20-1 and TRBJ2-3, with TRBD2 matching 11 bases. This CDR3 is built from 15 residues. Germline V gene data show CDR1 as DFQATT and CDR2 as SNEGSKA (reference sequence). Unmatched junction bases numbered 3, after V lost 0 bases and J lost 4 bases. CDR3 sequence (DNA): TGCAGTGCTAGAGATATTAGCGGGGGGGCAGATACGCAGTATTTT. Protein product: CSARDISGGADTQYF.

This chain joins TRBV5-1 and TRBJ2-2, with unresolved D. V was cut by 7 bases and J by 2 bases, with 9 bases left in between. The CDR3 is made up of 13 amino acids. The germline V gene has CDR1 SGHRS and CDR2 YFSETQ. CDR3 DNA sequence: TGCGCCAGCGGAAGAATTAACACCGGGGAGCTGTTTTTT. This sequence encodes CASGRINTGELFF.

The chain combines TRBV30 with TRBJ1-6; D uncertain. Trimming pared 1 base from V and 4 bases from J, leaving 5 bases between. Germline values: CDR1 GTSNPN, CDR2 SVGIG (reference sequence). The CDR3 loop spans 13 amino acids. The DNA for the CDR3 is TGTGCCTGGAGTGAGAGTTATAATTCACCCCTCCACTTT. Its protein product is CAWSESYNSPLHF.

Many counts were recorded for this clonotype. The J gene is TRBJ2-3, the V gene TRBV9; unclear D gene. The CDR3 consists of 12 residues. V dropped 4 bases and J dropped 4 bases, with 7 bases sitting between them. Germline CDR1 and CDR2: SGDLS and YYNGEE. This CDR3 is CASSPNADTQYF. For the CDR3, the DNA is TGTGCCAGCAGCCCTAACGCAGATACGCAGTATTTT.

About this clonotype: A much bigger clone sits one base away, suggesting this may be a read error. For the CDR3, the DNA is TGTGCCAGGGGGAGGACAGCGAACAATGAGCAGTTCTTC. Encoded protein: CARGRTANNEQFF. The chain has TRBV7-9 and TRBJ2-1; perhaps D is TRBD1 or TRBD2 (6 bases each). In germline, CDR1 is SEHNR, CDR2 FQNEAQ (reference sequence). V was pared by 9 bases and J by 5 bases, with 14 bases between. The CDR3 is made up of 13 amino acids. Full variable domain (outside the CDR3, taken from reference TRBV7-9 and TRBJ2-1): DTGVSQNPRHKITKRGQNVTFRCDPISEHNRLYWYRQTLGQGPEFLTYFQNEAQLEKSRLLSDRFSAERPKGSFSTLEIQRTEQGDSAMYLCARGRTANNEQFFGPGTRLTVL.

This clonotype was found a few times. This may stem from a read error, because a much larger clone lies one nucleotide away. The CDR3 sequence is CASSQVARTSSGNEQYF. The CDR3 DNA is TGTGCCAGCAGCCAGGTAGCAAGGACCTCTTCGGGGAATGAGCAGTACTTC. The rearrangement links TRBV3-1 to TRBJ2-7; possible D gene TRBD2, 5 bases. CDR1 is LGHDT and CDR2 is YNNKEL in the germline V gene (reference sequence). The CDR3 has 17 residues. With 3 bases removed from V and 7 bases from J, the gap between germline ends came to 25 bases.

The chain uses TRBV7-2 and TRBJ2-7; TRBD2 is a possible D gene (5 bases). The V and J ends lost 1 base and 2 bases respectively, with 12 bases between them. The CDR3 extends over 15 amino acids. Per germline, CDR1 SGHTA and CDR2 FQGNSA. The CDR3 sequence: CASSLGPADTYEQYF. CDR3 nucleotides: TGTGCCAGCAGCTTAGGCCCAGCGGATACCTACGAGCAGTACTTC.

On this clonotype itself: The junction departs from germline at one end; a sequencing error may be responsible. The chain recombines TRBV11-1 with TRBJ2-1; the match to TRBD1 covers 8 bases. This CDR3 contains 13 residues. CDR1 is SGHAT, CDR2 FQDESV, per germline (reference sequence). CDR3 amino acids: CASGFPGGETQFF. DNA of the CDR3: TGTGCCAGCGGCTTCCCAGGGGGCGAGACCCAGTTCTTC.

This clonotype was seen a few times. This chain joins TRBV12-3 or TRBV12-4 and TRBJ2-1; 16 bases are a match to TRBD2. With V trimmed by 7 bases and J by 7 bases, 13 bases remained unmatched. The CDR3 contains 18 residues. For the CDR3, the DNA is TGTGCCAGCACCACGCCCGGGACTAGCGGGAGGGCCGAGAATGAGCAGTTCTTC. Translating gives CASTTPGTSGRAENEQFF.

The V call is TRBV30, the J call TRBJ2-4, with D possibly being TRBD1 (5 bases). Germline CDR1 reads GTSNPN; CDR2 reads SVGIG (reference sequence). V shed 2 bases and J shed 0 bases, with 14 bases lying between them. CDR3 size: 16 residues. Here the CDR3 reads CAWSSPGKTAKNIQYF. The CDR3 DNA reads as TGTGCCTGGAGTTCCCCAGGGAAAACAGCCAAAAACATTCAGTACTTC.